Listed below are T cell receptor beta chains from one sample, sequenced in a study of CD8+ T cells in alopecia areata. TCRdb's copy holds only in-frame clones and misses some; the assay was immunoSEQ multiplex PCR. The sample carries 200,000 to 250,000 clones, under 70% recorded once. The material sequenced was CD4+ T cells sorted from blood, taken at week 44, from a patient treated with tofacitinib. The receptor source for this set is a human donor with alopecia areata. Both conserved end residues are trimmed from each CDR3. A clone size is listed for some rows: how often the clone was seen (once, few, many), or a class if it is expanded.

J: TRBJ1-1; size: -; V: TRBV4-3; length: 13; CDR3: ASSPPGGKNTEAF
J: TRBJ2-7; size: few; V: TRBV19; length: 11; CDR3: ASSKSGLYEQY
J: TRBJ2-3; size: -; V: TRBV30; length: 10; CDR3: AWSRDRDTQY
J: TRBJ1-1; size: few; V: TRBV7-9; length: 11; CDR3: ASSLELNTEAF
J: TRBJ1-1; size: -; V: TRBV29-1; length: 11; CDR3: SVAKDRATEAF
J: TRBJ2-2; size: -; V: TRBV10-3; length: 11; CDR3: AISGGYTGELF
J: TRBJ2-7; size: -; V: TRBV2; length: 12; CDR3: ASRRTDTFYEQY
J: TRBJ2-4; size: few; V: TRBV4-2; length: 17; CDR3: ASSQDPPTRSNTKNIQY
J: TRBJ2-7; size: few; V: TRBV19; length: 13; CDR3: ASSIGTGGAYEQY
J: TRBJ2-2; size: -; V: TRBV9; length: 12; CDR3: ASSVGGNTGELF
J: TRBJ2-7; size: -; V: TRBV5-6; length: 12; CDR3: ASSPVEGVYEQY
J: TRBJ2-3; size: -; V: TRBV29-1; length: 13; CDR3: SSAEATGFADTQY
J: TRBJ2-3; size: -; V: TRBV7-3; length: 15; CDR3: ASSGLAGGSLTDTQY
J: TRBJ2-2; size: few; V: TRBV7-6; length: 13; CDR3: ASKKGTSRAGELF
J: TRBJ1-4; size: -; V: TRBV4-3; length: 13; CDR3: ASSQDRGGNEKLF
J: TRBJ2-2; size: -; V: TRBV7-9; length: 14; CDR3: ASSLREPSFTGELF
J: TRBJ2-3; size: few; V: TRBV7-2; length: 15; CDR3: ASSFTNSGGLTDTQY
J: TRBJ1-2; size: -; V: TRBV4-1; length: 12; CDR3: ASSQGYDFYGYT
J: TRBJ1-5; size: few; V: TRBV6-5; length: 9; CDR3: ASGSNQPQH
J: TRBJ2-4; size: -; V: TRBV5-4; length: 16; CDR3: ASSLASGGPGAKNIQY
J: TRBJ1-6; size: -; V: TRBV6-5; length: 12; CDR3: ASSYSRGDSPLH
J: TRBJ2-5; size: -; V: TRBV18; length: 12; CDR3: ASSPGTQQETQY
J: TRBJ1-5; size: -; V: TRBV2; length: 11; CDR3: ASLETRNQPQH
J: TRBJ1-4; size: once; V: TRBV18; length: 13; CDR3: ASSGTYATNEKLF
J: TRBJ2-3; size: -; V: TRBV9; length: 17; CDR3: ASSVVGGRAGGGTDTQY
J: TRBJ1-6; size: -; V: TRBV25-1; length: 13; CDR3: ASSTQGQSNSPLH
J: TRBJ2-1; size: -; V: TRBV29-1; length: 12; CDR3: SVASGTLYNEQF
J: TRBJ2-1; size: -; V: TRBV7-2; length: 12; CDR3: ATKPGGEVYEQF
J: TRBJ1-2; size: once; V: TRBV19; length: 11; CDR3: ASSIKDFYGYT
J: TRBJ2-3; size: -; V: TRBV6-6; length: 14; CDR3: ASRRTSGASTDTQY
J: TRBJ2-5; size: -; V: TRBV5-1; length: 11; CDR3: ASSPQGPETQY
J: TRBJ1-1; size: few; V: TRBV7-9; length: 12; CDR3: ASSLVPTDTEAF
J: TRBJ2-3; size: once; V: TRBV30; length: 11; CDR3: AWNRDRADTQY
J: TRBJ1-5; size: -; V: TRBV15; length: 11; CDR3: ATRNRRDQPQH
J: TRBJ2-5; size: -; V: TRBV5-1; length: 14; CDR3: ASSLNLGLALETQY
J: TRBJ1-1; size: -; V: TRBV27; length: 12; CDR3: ASSPGTANTEAF
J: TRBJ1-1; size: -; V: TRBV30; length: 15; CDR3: AWSVNFRGFMNTEAF
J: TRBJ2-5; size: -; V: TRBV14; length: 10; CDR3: ASSQLGETQY
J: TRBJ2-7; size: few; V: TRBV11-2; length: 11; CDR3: ASSLDPRRPPY
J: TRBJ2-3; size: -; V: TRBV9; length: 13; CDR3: ASSEMGQGLDTQY
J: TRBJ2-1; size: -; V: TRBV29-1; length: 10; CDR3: SVEGGPNEQF
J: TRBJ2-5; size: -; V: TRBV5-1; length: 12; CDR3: ASSTRQGMKTQY
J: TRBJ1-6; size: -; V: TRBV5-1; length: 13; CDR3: ASSEDLSYNSPLH
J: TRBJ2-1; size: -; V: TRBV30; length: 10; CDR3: AWSQLYNEQF
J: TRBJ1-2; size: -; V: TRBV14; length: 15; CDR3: ASSQENGPYVGDGYT
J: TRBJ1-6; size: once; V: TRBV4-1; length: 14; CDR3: ASQTGPQGLNSPLH
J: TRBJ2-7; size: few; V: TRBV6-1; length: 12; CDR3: ASSDSPWTGEQY
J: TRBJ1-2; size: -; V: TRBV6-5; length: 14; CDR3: ASSYSIPGRNYGYT
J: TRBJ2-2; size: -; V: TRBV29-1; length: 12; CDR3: SVAGGPNTGELF
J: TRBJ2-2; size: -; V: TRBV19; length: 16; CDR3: ASSLQARGTGGLGELF
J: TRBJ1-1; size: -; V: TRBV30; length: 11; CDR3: AWARQGGTEAF
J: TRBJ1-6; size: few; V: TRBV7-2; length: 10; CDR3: ASSLRNSPLH
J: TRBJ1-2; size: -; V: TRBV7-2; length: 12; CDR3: ASSPSGQGDSYT
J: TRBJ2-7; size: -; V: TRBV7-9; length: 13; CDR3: ASSKVLTGTTEQY
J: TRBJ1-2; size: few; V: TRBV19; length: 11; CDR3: ASSILPDNGYT
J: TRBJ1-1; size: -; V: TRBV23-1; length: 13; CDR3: ASSPISGSNTEAF
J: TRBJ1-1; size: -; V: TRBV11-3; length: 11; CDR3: ASSLESNTEAF